This T cell receptor (beta chain) emerged from a study of memory CD4+ T cells and cytomegalovirus serostatus. For the study at large: This sample comes from healthy Belgian adults, fewer than 10 CMV seropositive, approximately 24 seronegative.

From germline, CDR1 is MNHEY and CDR2 SVGAGI. The germline V and J ends were trimmed by 5 bases and 5 bases, with 18 bases remaining between them. CDR3 length: 15 amino acids. Single viable CD3+CD4+CD8-CD45RO+ cells were sorted as the memory CD4+ T cells. Only in-frame clones appear in the TCRdb table, and some are missing; sequencing was by immunoSEQ multiplex PCR. The sample has 40,000 to 55,000 clones; around 83% are singletons. The sequence was collected from an adult in good health and CMV-seropositive. Material for sequencing was memory CD4+ T cells from blood. The V gene is TRBV6-5, the J gene TRBJ1-1; tentatively, D is TRBD1 (6 bases). CDR3 region: CASSLGQRGWTEAFF. CDR3 bases: TGTGCCAGCAGTCTCGGACAGCGAGGGTGGACTGAAGCTTTCTTT.